This T cell receptor beta chain was identified during a study of blood T cell repertoires in COVID-19 (dated by TCRdb to the early 2020s). For the wider study: The collaborator samples originated in the United States, Italy and Spain and spanned the acute and convalescent phases of COVID-19. Sample metadata almost always included a de-identified subject ID, COVID-19 status, age in years and sex. A freely available public database, intended as a resource for researchers studying the immune response to SARS-CoV-2, is where the repertoires were released. Where available, HLA class I and class II types were taken from metadata supplied by the sample provider and were not determined by assay-based typing. Samples came from the ongoing ImmuneRACE study (first 160 participants) plus 1,254 subjects from 6 global collaborators. The dataset comprised deeply sampled blood TCRbeta repertoires from subjects exposed to, actively infected with, or recovered from COVID-19. The prospective study material was composed of cDNA or gDNA derived from T cells, B-cell-depleted T cells, or PBMCs. Summary of the overall study and its limitations: How much clinical and demographic metadata was included differed by source and by participant, and the metadata was provided uncurated.

Including the terminal cysteine and phenylalanine, the CDR3 comprises 15 residues. The DNA shown is the 45-base CDR3, in frame from base 1. Trimming takes 3 bases from V and 1 base from J, and the germline ends sit 15 bases apart. CDR1 and CDR2 are drawn from the germline V gene (reference sequence): GTSNPN, SVGIG. Collaborating institutions collected whole blood in K2EDTA tubes following their own protocols. For TCRbeta analysis, collaborators shipped samples as frozen whole blood, isolated PBMCs, or DNA extracted from either of those sample types. TCRbeta CDR3 regions were amplified from genomic DNA by means of the immunoSEQ Assay, a bias-controlled multiplex PCR. In the authors' own workflow: The number of nucleated cells in each sample was estimated from the amplification of reference gene primers within the assay. Sequence reads were collapsed and filtered to measure the absolute abundance of every unique TCRbeta CDR3 rearrangement. For each sample, productive Simpson clonality was calculated by taking the square root of Simpson's diversity index across productive rearrangements. As stored in TCRdb, this immuneACCESS dataset retains in-frame rearrangements with V and J assigned. A fraction of the clones does not appear; measured against another copy, unresolved V genes explain less than half of the discrepancy, and the remainder lacks a known reason. The DNA gave D and trimming, while V, J and clone size come from that table. The sample data list under 200,000 clones, and about four fifths of these were observed just once. The top ten constitute approximately 2.4% of the sample.

As concerns this clone: Its antigen remains unidentified. Base qualities are not recorded, but no much larger clone differs from it by a single base.

The sequence was collected from a human donor with acute or convalescent COVID-19. The donor label of this sample is uncertain. The sample was peripheral blood. Rearrangement joined TRBV30 to TRBJ1-2; no D segment can be confidently identified. The CDR3 region has the sequence CAWRASELHNYGYTF. In nucleotide form, the sequence is TGTGCCTGGAGGGCCTCGGAGCTCCATAACTATGGCTACACCTTC.